This T cell receptor beta chain was identified in a study of T cells after yellow fever vaccination. Study-wide context: SMART-Seq v4 Ultra Low Input prepared the low-cell-number fractions. Findings and limits, study-wide: Just a small share of clonotypes turned up in the CD4 compartment as well as the CD8 compartment. Peak timing came faster in the weaker secondary response, day 5 versus 15. Abundant bulk-derived clonotypes could contaminate FACS-sorted repertoires.

The CDR3 loop spans 14 amino acids. V was clipped by 6 bases and J by 5 bases, with 15 bases between them. This clonotype was observed a few times. Its antigen is as yet unknown. TCRdb reanalysed the 5' RACE reads using MiXCR and keeps one entry per CDR3 protein. The data contain around 300,000 distinct CDR3 sequences, roughly 3.9% of them singletons. Sequencing used PBMCs, obtained 5 days after the yellow fever booster vaccination. The receptor comes from a man between 18 and 35 years old who received the YFV17D yellow fever vaccine. This chain connects TRBV12-3 or TRBV12-4 to TRBJ2-3; D might be TRBD1 or TRBD2, each matching 5 bases. The CDR3 loop is CASSLGWDGDTQYF. CDR3 in DNA: TGTGCCAGCAGCCTCGGGTGGGACGGAGATACGCAGTATTTT.